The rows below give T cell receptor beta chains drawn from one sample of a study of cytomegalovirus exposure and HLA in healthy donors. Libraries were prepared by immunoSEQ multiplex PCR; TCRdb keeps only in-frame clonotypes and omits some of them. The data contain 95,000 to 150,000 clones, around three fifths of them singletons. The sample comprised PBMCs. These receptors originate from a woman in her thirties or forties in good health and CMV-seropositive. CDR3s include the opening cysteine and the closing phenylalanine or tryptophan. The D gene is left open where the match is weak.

CDR3: CASSVGTGTNYGYTF; J: TRBJ1-2; length: 15; V: TRBV9; D: TRBD1
CDR3: CASSLTQGLGYLEQFF; J: TRBJ2-1; length: 16; V: TRBV7-8; D: TRBD2
CDR3: CASSTTLGQSYGYTF; J: TRBJ1-2; length: 15; V: TRBV7-8; D: TRBD1
CDR3: CASSLQGGSPLHF; J: TRBJ1-6; length: 13; V: TRBV6-5; D: NA
CDR3: CASSASTGTTEAFF; J: TRBJ1-1; length: 14; V: TRBV7-6; D: NA
CDR3: CASGLAYEQYF; J: TRBJ2-7; length: 11; V: TRBV28; D: TRBD2
CDR3: CASSEGQTYNEQFF; J: TRBJ2-1; length: 14; V: TRBV6-1; D: TRBD1
CDR3: CASSIGFGGVEQFF; J: TRBJ2-1; length: 14; V: TRBV19; D: NA
CDR3: CASSPSSPTGGHMNTEAFF; J: TRBJ1-1; length: 19; V: TRBV7-9; D: NA
CDR3: CASTSDPRTQRRETQYF; J: TRBJ2-5; length: 17; V: TRBV5-6; D: NA